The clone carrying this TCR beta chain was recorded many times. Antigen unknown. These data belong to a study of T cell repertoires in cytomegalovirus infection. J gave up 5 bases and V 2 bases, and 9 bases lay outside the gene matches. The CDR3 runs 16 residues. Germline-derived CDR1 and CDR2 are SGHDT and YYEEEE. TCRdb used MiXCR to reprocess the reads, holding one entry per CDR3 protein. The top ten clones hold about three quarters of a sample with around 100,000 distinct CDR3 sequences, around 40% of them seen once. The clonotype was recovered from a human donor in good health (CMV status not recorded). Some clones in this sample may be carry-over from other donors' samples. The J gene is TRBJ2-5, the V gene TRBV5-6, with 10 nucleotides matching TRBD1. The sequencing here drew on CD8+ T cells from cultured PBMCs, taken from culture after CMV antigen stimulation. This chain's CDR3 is CASSLSGQGTLETQYF. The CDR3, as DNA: TGTGCCAGCAGCTTATCGGGACAGGGGACGTTGGAGACCCAGTACTTC.